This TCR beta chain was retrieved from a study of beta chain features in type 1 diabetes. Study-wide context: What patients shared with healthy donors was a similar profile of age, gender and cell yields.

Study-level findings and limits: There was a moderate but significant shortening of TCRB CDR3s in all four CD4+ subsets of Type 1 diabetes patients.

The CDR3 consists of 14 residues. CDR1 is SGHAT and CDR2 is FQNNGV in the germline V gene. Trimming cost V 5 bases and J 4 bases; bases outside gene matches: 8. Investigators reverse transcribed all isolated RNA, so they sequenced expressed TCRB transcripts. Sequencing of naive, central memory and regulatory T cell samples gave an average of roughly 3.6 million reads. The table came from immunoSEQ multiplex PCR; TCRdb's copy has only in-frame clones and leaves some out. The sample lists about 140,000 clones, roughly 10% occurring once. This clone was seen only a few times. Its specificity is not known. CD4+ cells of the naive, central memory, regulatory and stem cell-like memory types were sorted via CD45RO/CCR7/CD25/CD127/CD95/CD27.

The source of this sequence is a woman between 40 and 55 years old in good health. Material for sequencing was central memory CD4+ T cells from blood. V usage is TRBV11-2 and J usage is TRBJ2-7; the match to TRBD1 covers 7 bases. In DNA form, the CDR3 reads TGTGCCAGCAGCCCCAGACAGGGCAGGTACGAGCAGTACTTC. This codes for CASSPRQGRYEQYF. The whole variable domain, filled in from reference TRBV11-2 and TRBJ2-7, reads EAGVAQSPRYKIIEKRQSVAFWCNPISGHATLYWYQQILGQGPKLLIQFQNNGVVDDSQLPKDRFSAERLKGVDSTLKIQPAKLEDSAVYLCASSPRQGRYEQYFGPGTRLTVT.